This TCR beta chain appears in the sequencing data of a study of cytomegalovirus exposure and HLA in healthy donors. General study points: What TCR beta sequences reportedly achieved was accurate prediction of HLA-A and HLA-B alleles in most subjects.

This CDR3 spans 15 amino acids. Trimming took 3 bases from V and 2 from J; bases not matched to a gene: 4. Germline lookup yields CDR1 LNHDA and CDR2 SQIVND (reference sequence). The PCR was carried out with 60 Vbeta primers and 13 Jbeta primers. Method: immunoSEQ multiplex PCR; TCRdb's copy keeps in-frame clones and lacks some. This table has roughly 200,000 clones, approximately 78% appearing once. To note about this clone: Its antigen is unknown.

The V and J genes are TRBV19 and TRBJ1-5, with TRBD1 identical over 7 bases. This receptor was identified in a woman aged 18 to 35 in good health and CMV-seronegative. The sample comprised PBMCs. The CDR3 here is CASSIKDRGNQPQHF. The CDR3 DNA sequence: TGTGCCAGTAGTATTAAAGACAGGGGCAATCAGCCCCAGCATTTT.